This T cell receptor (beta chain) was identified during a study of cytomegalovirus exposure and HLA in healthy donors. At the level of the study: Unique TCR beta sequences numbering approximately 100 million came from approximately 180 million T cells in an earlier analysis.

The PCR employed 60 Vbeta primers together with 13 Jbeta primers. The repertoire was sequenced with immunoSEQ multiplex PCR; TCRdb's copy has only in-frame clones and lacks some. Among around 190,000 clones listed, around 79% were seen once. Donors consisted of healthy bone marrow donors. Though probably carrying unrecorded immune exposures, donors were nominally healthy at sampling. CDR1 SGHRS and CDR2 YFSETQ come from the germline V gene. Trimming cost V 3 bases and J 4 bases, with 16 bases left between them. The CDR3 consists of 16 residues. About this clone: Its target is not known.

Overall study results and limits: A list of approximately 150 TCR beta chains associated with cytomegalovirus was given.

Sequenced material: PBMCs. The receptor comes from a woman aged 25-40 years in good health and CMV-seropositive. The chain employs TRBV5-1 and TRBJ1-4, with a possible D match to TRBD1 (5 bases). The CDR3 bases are TGCGCCAGCAGCTACCTGGCTCGGGGGGGTAATGAAAAACTGTTTTTT. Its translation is CASSYLARGGNEKLFF.